The 26 T cell receptor beta chains below all came from one sample that was sequenced in a study of identical twins. TCRdb passed the 5' RACE reads through MiXCR, listing each CDR3 protein once. The table includes 700,000 or so distinct CDR3 sequences, 20% to 25% detected once. These same records also appear under a second study, on T cells expressing NK-cell markers.

The specimen sequenced was PBMCs. The receptors shown here come from a woman aged 18-29 years in good health.

The V call is TRBV20-1, the J call TRBJ2-7; the D call may be TRBD1 or TRBD2 (5 bases each). Germline V lookup: CDR1 DFQATT, CDR2 SNEGSKA (reference sequence). CDR3 length equals 12 residues. Trimming cost V 8 bases and J 3 bases, with 14 bases left between them. The DNA of the CDR3 is TGCAGTACCAGTCTGGGACGCTACGAGCAGTACTTC. Amino acids: CSTSLGRYEQYF.

The sample holds a few counts of this clonotype. The chain recombines TRBV20-1 with TRBJ2-3; weak D call: TRBD2 (6 bases). Trimming left V 3 bases short and J 0 bases short, with 13 bases between. Germline loops: CDR1 DFQATT, CDR2 SNEGSKA (reference sequence). CDR3 length: 15 residues. CDR3 sequence (DNA): TGCAGTGCTAGGCGGGACGGCGGGAGCACAGATACGCAGTATTTT. Translated, it gives CSARRDGGSTDTQYF.

This clonotype turned up a few times. J is TRBJ2-7 and V is TRBV6-2 or TRBV6-3, with D hard to call. The CDR3 totals 11 residues. Germline assignment: CDR1 MNHEY and CDR2 SVGEGT. V lost 7 bases and J lost 3, with 7 bases in between. CDR3 DNA sequence: TGTGCCAGCACCGACGGCTACGAGCAGTACTTC. Translating it yields CASTDGYEQYF.

The rearrangement links TRBV11-3 to TRBJ2-5; 11 positions match TRBD1. The CDR3 loop spans 17 amino acids. Germline values: CDR1 SGHNT, CDR2 YENEEA. V was pared by 5 bases and J by 3 bases, with 11 bases of the junction left unmatched. The CDR3 DNA is TGTGCCAGCAGCCGTAAGGGACAGGGGGAGCGGGAAGAGACCCAGTACTTC. Amino acids: CASSRKGQGEREETQYF.

V gene TRBV7-2 combines with J gene TRBJ2-7; D gene ambiguous. This CDR3 region has 14 residues. With 3 bases removed from V and 1 base from J, the gap between germline ends came to 10 bases. Germline values: CDR1 SGHTA, CDR2 FQGNSA. The chain's CDR3 is CASSFSGRSYEQYF. The CDR3 bases are TGTGCCAGCAGCTTCAGTGGGCGATCCTACGAGCAGTACTTC.

The V and J genes are TRBV5-1 and TRBJ2-3; D is possibly TRBD2 (5 bases). V gave up 0 bases and J gave up 4 bases, with 15 bases separating them. Germline lookup yields CDR1 SGHRS and CDR2 YFSETQ. The CDR3 length is 16 residues. The chain's CDR3 is CASSLVGKPGADTQYF. CDR3 nucleotide sequence: TGCGCCAGCAGCTTGGTAGGCAAACCCGGGGCAGATACGCAGTATTTT.

This clonotype was counted many times. The CDR3 DNA reads as TGCAGTGCTAGCTCTGGTGCTGGCTACACCTTC. This sequence encodes CSASSGAGYTF. The chain uses TRBV20-1 and TRBJ1-2; D uncertain. V gave up 3 bases and J gave up 7 bases, with 9 bases separating them. The CDR3 sequence is 11 residues long. CDR1 and CDR2 (germline): DFQATT, SNEGSKA (reference sequence).

V is TRBV7-9 and J is TRBJ2-2; D is unresolved. The CDR3 has 14 residues. Between the trimmed V and J ends, which lost 1 base and 3 bases, there was a span of 6 bases. CDR1 is SEHNR, CDR2 FQNEAQ, per germline (reference sequence). This chain's CDR3 is CASSLGSDTGELFF. DNA for the CDR3: TGTGCCAGCAGCTTAGGATCGGACACCGGGGAGCTGTTTTTT.

V and J are TRBV6-1 and TRBJ1-1, with unresolved D. Germline-derived CDR1 and CDR2 are MNHNS and SASEGT. CDR3 size: 15 residues. The ends were cut back, 3 bases at V and 0 bases at J, with 11 bases in the middle. CDR3 protein: CASSDSGYMNTEAFF. CDR3 nucleotides: TGTGCCAGCAGTGATTCCGGGTACATGAACACTGAAGCTTTCTTT.

The chain combines TRBV3-1 with TRBJ2-1, with D perhaps TRBD1 (6 bases). The V and J ends lost 1 base and 5 bases respectively, with 9 bases between them. The CDR3 runs 14 residues. Per the germline V gene, CDR1 is LGHDT and CDR2 is YNNKEL (reference sequence). The CDR3 nucleotides are TGTGCCAGCAGCCAAGTAGACAGGAACAATGAGCAGTTCTTC. Translated, it gives CASSQVDRNNEQFF.

This clonotype occurred a few times. V gene TRBV3-1 combines with J gene TRBJ2-1, with D perhaps given as TRBD1 or TRBD2 (5 bases each). The CDR3 runs 16 residues. Germline CDR1 and CDR2: LGHDT and YNNKEL (reference sequence). Trimming removed 1 base at V and 5 bases at J, with 15 bases between. CDR3 DNA sequence: TGTGCCAGCAGCCAAGGGGGGTCAGTAGCAAACAATGAGCAGTTCTTC. Protein sequence: CASSQGGSVANNEQFF.

This clonotype was detected a few times. The CDR3 here is CASSFSGRTLYEQYF. The CDR3, as DNA: TGTGCCAGCAGCTTCAGTGGCCGGACCCTTTACGAGCAGTACTTC. The chain combines TRBV5-6 with TRBJ2-7; D gene unclear. Germline CDR1 is SGHDT and CDR2 is YYEEEE. This CDR3 spans 15 amino acids. Trimming removed 2 bases from V and 4 bases from J, with 16 bases in between. The variable domain in full, completed from reference TRBV5-6 and TRBJ2-7, reads DAGVTQSPTHLIKTRGQQVTLRCSPKSGHDTVSWYQQALGQGPQFIFQYYEEEERQRGNFPDRFSGHQFPNYSSELNVNALLLGDSALYLCASSFSGRTLYEQYFGPGTRLTVT.

This rearrangement joins TRBV27 to TRBJ1-5; D possibly corresponds to TRBD1 (5 bases). This CDR3 has 15 amino acids. From germline, CDR1 is MNHEY and CDR2 SMNVEV (reference sequence). The V end was cut by 5 bases, the J end by 5 bases, with 16 bases between. In DNA form, the CDR3 reads TGTGCCAGCAGTCCCCGGACAAGGGGAGATCAGCCCCAGCATTTT. This encodes CASSPRTRGDQPQHF.

Many counts were recorded for this clonotype. The chain is built from TRBV5-1 and TRBJ2-1; a possible D gene is TRBD2 (5 bases). The CDR3 has 15 amino acids. Germline V lookup: CDR1 SGHRS, CDR2 YFSETQ. The V end lost 0 bases, the J end lost 2 bases, and 9 bases lay between the germline ends. This CDR3 is CASSLGGSTYNEQFF. Written as DNA, the CDR3 is TGCGCCAGCAGCTTGGGAGGGAGCACCTACAATGAGCAGTTCTTC.

The chain joins TRBV5-6 to TRBJ1-1; 8 positions agree with TRBD1. V was pared by 5 bases and J by 1 base, with 10 bases of the junction left unmatched. The germline gives CDR1 SGHDT, CDR2 YYEEEE. CDR3 length: 16 residues. CDR3: CASRAPGGERNTEAFF. In DNA, the CDR3 is TGTGCCAGCAGGGCCCCAGGGGGCGAACGGAACACTGAAGCTTTCTTT.

This chain links TRBV6-5 with TRBJ2-2, with 7 bases aligning to TRBD2. Germline values: CDR1 MNHEY, CDR2 SVGAGI. CDR3 length equals 16 residues. The junction had 10 bases not matched to a gene; V was cut back by 7 bases and J by 2 bases. CDR3 protein: CASIRGRESNTGELFF. The DNA of the CDR3 is TGTGCCAGCATTAGAGGGCGGGAGAGTAACACCGGGGAGCTGTTTTTT.

A few counts support this clonotype. The chain is built from TRBV9 and TRBJ2-1; D is uncertain. This CDR3 comprises 16 residues. With 0 bases removed from V and 4 bases from J, the gap between germline ends came to 14 bases. Germline V gene lookup returns CDR1 SGDLS and CDR2 YYNGEE. The CDR3 sequence is CASSVEVAEKYNEQFF. CDR3 sequence (DNA): TGTGCCAGCAGCGTAGAGGTCGCAGAGAAATACAATGAGCAGTTCTTC.

V gene TRBV5-1 combines with J gene TRBJ1-1; D may be TRBD1 (6 bases). CDR3 size: 17 residues. Germline values: CDR1 SGHRS, CDR2 YFSETQ. V dropped 5 bases and J dropped 0 bases, with 20 bases sitting between them. The CDR3 DNA reads as TGCGCCAGCAGACCGCAGGGAAGGGGGGGCTTGAACACTGAAGCTTTCTTT. The encoded protein is CASRPQGRGGLNTEAFF.

The chain has TRBV6-5 and TRBJ1-5; possible D gene TRBD1, 5 bases. The germline gives CDR1 MNHEY, CDR2 SVGAGI. Trimming took 1 base from V and 0 from J, leaving 7 bases between them. The CDR3 spans 15 residues. Written as DNA, the CDR3 is TGTGCCAGCAGTTACTACAGGATTAGCAATCAGCCCCAGCATTTT. Its translation: CASSYYRISNQPQHF.

A few counts support this clonotype. The V call is TRBV10-3, the J call TRBJ2-3; 8 nucleotides agree with TRBD1. The CDR3 spans 15 residues. V lost 3 bases, J lost 8 bases, and 10 bases stayed unmatched. The V gene's germline CDR1 is ENHRY and CDR2 SYGVKD. The DNA for the CDR3 is TGTGCCATCAGTGACCCTACGACAGGGGCGACTACGCAGTATTTT. Protein product: CAISDPTTGATTQYF.

The sample holds a few counts of this clonotype. The chain joins TRBV5-1 to TRBJ2-1; D might be TRBD1 (6 bases). Trimming took off 0 bases at V and 7 bases at J, with 17 bases between the two ends. The germline V gene has CDR1 SGHRS and CDR2 YFSETQ. The CDR3 covers 16 residues. In nucleotides, the CDR3 is TGCGCCAGCAGCTTGGGCGTCAGGGGCGATGGGAATGAGCAGTTCTTC. Translation: CASSLGVRGDGNEQFF.

This clonotype was picked up many times. As DNA, the CDR3 is TGTGCCTCGAGGCGGGCCGCTGGGGCCCATGAGCAGTTCTTC. It translates to CASRRAAGAHEQFF. V is TRBV30 and J is TRBJ2-1; D tentatively fits TRBD1 or TRBD2 (5 bases each). Trimming pared 7 bases from V and 8 bases from J, leaving 21 bases between. The CDR3 is 14 residues long. The V gene's germline CDR1 is GTSNPN and CDR2 SVGIG (reference sequence).

The sample holds many counts of this clonotype. The chain uses TRBV29-1 and TRBJ2-7, with no clear D. CDR1 and CDR2 from the germline V gene are SQVTM and ANQGSEA. Trimming removed 4 bases from V and 0 bases from J, with 7 bases in between. This CDR3 spans 12 amino acids. CDR3 amino acids: CSVAGNSYEQYF. DNA for the CDR3: TGCAGCGTTGCGGGCAACTCCTACGAGCAGTACTTC.

This clonotype was counted a few times. The CDR3 DNA is TGTGCCAGCAGCCCCGGGGACACTGAAGCTTTCTTT. Its protein product is CASSPGDTEAFF. The rearrangement links TRBV5-6 to TRBJ1-1, with D unclear. The V gene lost 4 bases and the J gene lost 3 bases, with 7 bases spanning the gap. CDR3 length: 12 residues. Germline CDR1 is SGHDT and CDR2 is YYEEEE.

In its sample, this clonotype was seen a few times. This sequence joins TRBV7-2 and TRBJ2-7, with TRBD2 matching 8 bases. Germline CDR1 and CDR2: SGHTA and FQGNSA. Germline trimming cut 5 bases from V and 7 bases from J; bases unmatched to any gene: 13. The CDR3 has 15 residues. CDR3 protein: CASSLGGSGIKEQYF. CDR3 DNA sequence: TGTGCCAGCAGCCTAGGAGGTAGCGGGATTAAGGAGCAGTACTTC.

This clonotype was seen more than once but under ten times. This rearrangement joins TRBV2 to TRBJ2-3; 8 bases fit TRBD2. CDR1 SNHLY and CDR2 FYNNEI come from the germline V gene. The trim removed 8 bases at V and 2 bases at J, leaving 6 bases unmatched. The CDR3 is made up of 14 amino acids. The CDR3 bases are TGTGCCAGCGTCGGGGGGGCGCCCACAGATACGCAGTATTTT. It yields the protein CASVGGAPTDTQYF.